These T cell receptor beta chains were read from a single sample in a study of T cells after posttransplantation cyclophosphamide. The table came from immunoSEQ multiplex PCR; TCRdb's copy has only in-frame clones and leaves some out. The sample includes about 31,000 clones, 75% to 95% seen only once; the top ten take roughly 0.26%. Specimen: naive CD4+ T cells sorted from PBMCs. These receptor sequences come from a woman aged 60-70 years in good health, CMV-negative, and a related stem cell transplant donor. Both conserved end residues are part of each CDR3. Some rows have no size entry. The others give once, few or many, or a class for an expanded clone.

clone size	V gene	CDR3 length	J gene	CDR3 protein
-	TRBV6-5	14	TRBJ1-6	CASGRVRETSPLHF
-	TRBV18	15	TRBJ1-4	CASSPPGQGNEKLFF
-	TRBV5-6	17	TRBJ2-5	CASSLRLAGGPRETQYF
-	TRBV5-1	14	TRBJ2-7	CASSLSRSTVEQYF
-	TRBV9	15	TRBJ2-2	CASSVESRYTGELFF
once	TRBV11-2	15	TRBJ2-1	CASSLEGQGLHEQFF
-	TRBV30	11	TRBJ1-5	CAWERTGETHF
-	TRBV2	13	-	CASILGTVYEQYF
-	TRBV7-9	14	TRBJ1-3	CASTPSGSGNTIYF
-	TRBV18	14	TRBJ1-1	CASSPGILNTEAFF
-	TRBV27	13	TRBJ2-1	CASSFVGANEQFF
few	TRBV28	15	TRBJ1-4	CASSLPGTTNEKLFF
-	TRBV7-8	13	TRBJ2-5	CASSRGLQETQYF
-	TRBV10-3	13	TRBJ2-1	CAISAGLYNEQFF
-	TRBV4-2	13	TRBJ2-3	CASSQDRVDTQYF
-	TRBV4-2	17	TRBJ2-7	CASSQPRGAGLAYEQYF
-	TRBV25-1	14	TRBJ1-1	CASSNTQTFTEAFF
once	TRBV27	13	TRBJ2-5	CASSRTGKETQYF
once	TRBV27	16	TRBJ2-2	CASSYRSGGATGELFF
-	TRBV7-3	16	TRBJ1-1	CASSPTGGSGSTEAFF
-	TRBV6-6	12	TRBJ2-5	CASSPGRETQYF
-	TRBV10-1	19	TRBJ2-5	CASSGKLDRGRGVGETQYF
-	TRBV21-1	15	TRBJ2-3	CASSGRGESTDTQYF
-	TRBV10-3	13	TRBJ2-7	CASHRDTGVPQYF
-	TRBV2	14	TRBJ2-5	CASSEGQYQETQYF
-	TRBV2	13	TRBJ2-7	CASSAGGPYEQYF
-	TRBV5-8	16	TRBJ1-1	CASSLDRGGGTTEAFF
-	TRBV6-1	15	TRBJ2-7	CASMIAGGNSYEQYF
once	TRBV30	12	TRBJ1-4	CAWSVSNEKLFF
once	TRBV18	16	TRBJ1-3	CASLLQGADSGNTIYF
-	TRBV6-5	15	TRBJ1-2	CASSYSRYREHGYTF
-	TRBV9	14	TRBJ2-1	CASSAGTTYNEQFF
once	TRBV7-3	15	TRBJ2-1	CASSQSMDTYNEQFF
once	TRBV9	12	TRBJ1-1	CASSAGGTEAFF
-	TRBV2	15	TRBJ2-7	CASSEGGAGQGVQYF
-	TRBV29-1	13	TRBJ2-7	CSATSGRANEQYF
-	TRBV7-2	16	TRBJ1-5	CASSPGRGLSNQPQHF
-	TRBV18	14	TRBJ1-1	CASSPQGGGTEAFF
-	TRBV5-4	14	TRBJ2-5	CASSSGGARETQYF
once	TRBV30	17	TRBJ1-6	CAWSRGQPATYNSPLHF
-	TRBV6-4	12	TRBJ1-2	CASNAENYGYTF
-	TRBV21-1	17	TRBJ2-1	CASRNPRNRAGGNEQFF
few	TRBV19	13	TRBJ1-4	CASRGGLPSQVFF